The sequence of this TCR beta chain was determined in a study of T cells expressing NK-cell markers. Study background: CD3+CD56+NKG2C+, CD3+CD56+NKG2C- and CD3+CD56-NKG2C+ T cells, once sorted, supplied the TCR beta repertoires. Seven of the eight sequenced donors were HCMV-seropositive; one was seronegative. Regarding the study as a whole: For four donors, these clonotypes were likewise the leading ones in the CD3+CD56-NKG2C+ fraction.

As for this clonotype: Its antigen is currently unknown.

Beta-chain TCR cDNA was generated via 5'RACE template switching with UMIs. From its re-call of the 5' RACE reads, TCRdb lists each CDR3 protein once, without DNA. The sample has about 550,000 distinct CDR3 sequences, and its top ten clones hold under 4.5%. There are 13 residues in the CDR3. The sequencing input was blood T cells: a sorted CD56 or NKG2C T cell subset, CD4+ or CD8+ T cells, or bulk PBMC T cells (not recorded which). The TCR comes from a man between 18 and 29 years old in good health. The chain links TRBV12-3 or TRBV12-4 to TRBJ1-1; checking the TCRdb D call of TRBD1 is not possible without DNA. CDR3: CASSLPGGGDAFF.